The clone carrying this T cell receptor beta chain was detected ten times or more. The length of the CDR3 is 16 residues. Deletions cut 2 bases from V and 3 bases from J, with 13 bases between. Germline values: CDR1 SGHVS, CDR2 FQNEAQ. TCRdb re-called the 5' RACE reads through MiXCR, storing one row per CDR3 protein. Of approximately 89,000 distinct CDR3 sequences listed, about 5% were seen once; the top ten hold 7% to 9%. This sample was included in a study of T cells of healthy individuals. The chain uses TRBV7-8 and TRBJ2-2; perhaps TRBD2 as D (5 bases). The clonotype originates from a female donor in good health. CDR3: CASSLNWGADTGELFF. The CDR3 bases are TGTGCCAGCAGCTTAAATTGGGGAGCGGACACCGGGGAGCTGTTTTTT.